This is a list of T cell receptor beta chains from one sample in a study of T-cell memory formation after mild COVID-19. TCRdb re-called the 5' RACE reads through MiXCR, storing one row per CDR3 protein. Here the sample spans approximately 300,000 distinct CDR3 sequences, 15% to 20% being singletons. Sequencing used PBMCs or a T cell subset sorted from them (not recorded which). The receptor source for this set is a man aged 18 to 30 who had mild COVID-19 (a few samples of this study predate the infection). Cell type and time point are not known. The CDR3 runs from the conserved cysteine through the conserved F or W. Each record gives: V gene, J gene, D gene, clone size, CDR3 DNA, CDR3 protein. A D gene is named only where the DNA matches it firmly. Expanded clones are given a class, and other clones once, few, many or no size at all.

v_call: TRBV15; j_call: TRBJ1-5; d_call: -; clone_size: many; cdr3_nt: TGTGCCACCAGCAGAGATGCGGTATCCCAGCCCCAGCATTTT; cdr3_aa: CATSRDAVSQPQHF
v_call: TRBV12-3/TRBV12-4; j_call: TRBJ1-5; d_call: -; clone_size: -; cdr3_nt: TGTGCCAGCGGGGCAGCGTCCAATCAGCCCCAGCATTTT; cdr3_aa: CASGAASNQPQHF
v_call: TRBV5-1; j_call: TRBJ1-2; d_call: -; clone_size: -; cdr3_nt: TGCGCCAGCAGCTTAAGGGGAAGTGCTGGCTACACCTTC; cdr3_aa: CASSLRGSAGYTF
v_call: TRBV7-6; j_call: TRBJ1-2; d_call: -; clone_size: -; cdr3_nt: TGTGCCAGCAGCTTACAGATAGTAGGCTATGGCTACACCTTC; cdr3_aa: CASSLQIVGYGYTF
v_call: TRBV25-1; j_call: TRBJ2-5; d_call: -; clone_size: few; cdr3_nt: TGTGCCAGCAGTGAGGGGGGACAAGAGACCCAGTACTTC; cdr3_aa: CASSEGGQETQYF
v_call: TRBV24-1; j_call: TRBJ2-5; d_call: TRBD1; clone_size: few; cdr3_nt: TGTGCCACCAGTGATTACGGGACAGGGGACCAAGAGACCCAGTACTTC; cdr3_aa: CATSDYGTGDQETQYF
v_call: TRBV20-1; j_call: TRBJ2-3; d_call: -; clone_size: few; cdr3_nt: TGCAGTGCTAGATCTCAGGGGGGTATGGCAGATACGCAGTATTTT; cdr3_aa: CSARSQGGMADTQYF
v_call: TRBV7-8; j_call: TRBJ2-7; d_call: TRBD1; clone_size: -; cdr3_nt: TGTGCCAGCAGCGCTAGTGTTGGGACAGGGTACTACGAGCAGTACTTC; cdr3_aa: CASSASVGTGYYEQYF
v_call: TRBV6-2/TRBV6-3; j_call: TRBJ1-2; d_call: -; clone_size: -; cdr3_nt: TGTGCCAGCAGTTACGGAAAGGCCTCCTATGGCTACACCTTC; cdr3_aa: CASSYGKASYGYTF
v_call: TRBV7-2; j_call: TRBJ2-3; d_call: TRBD2; clone_size: -; cdr3_nt: TGTGCCAGCAGCTTAGGGGCCGGACTAGCGGGGGGGCGTAGCACAGATACGCAGTATTTT; cdr3_aa: CASSLGAGLAGGRSTDTQYF
v_call: TRBV7-9; j_call: TRBJ1-2; d_call: -; clone_size: few; cdr3_nt: TGTGCCAGCAGCCCGTTTGGGTATGGCTACACCTTC; cdr3_aa: CASSPFGYGYTF
v_call: TRBV11-2; j_call: TRBJ2-1; d_call: TRBD1; clone_size: few; cdr3_nt: TGTGCCAGCAGCTTGGAGGACAGGGGCCCTTACAATGAGCAGTTCTTC; cdr3_aa: CASSLEDRGPYNEQFF
v_call: TRBV12-3/TRBV12-4; j_call: TRBJ2-1; d_call: TRBD2; clone_size: -; cdr3_nt: TGTGCCACCGGCGGGGGGTGGAATGAGCAGTTCTTC; cdr3_aa: CATGGGWNEQFF
v_call: TRBV7-2; j_call: TRBJ1-3; d_call: TRBD1; clone_size: once; cdr3_nt: TGTGCCAGCAGCTTACGGACAGGGGAAGGAAACACCATATATTTT; cdr3_aa: CASSLRTGEGNTIYF
v_call: TRBV12-3/TRBV12-4; j_call: TRBJ1-5; d_call: -; clone_size: few; cdr3_nt: TGTGCCAGCAGTTCGTCACAGGGCAATCAGCCCCAGCATTTT; cdr3_aa: CASSSSQGNQPQHF
v_call: TRBV10-3; j_call: TRBJ2-2; d_call: -; clone_size: few; cdr3_nt: TGTGCCATCAATACGGGGGCAAGTACCGGGGAGCTGTTTTTT; cdr3_aa: CAINTGASTGELFF
v_call: TRBV24-1; j_call: TRBJ2-5; d_call: -; clone_size: many; cdr3_nt: TGTGCCACCAGTGATTTGAGGATCCCCCGGGACTCGGGGGAGACCCAGTACTTC; cdr3_aa: CATSDLRIPRDSGETQYF
v_call: TRBV7-6; j_call: TRBJ2-3; d_call: TRBD2; clone_size: -; cdr3_nt: TGTGCCAGCAGCCTTACTAGCGGGGGGTTGGATACGCAGTATTTT; cdr3_aa: CASSLTSGGLDTQYF
v_call: TRBV5-1; j_call: TRBJ1-1; d_call: TRBD1; clone_size: -; cdr3_nt: TGCGCCAGCAGCGCCGGACAGGGCTCGAACACTGAAGCTTTCTTT; cdr3_aa: CASSAGQGSNTEAFF
v_call: TRBV20-1; j_call: TRBJ2-3; d_call: -; clone_size: -; cdr3_nt: TGCAGTGCCCAACTAGACACAGATACGCAGTATTTT; cdr3_aa: CSAQLDTDTQYF
v_call: TRBV20-1; j_call: TRBJ2-7; d_call: TRBD2; clone_size: many; cdr3_nt: TGCAGTGCTAGAGATCGAGCTAGCGGGGTTACCTACGAGCAGTACTTC; cdr3_aa: CSARDRASGVTYEQYF
v_call: TRBV18; j_call: TRBJ2-7; d_call: -; clone_size: -; cdr3_nt: TGTGCCAGCTCAGAGCAGGGTTCTTCCTACGAGCAGTACTTC; cdr3_aa: CASSEQGSSYEQYF
v_call: TRBV5-1; j_call: TRBJ2-2; d_call: -; clone_size: -; cdr3_nt: TGCGCCAGCTCTCCCTACCTAACCACCGGGGAGCTGTTTTTT; cdr3_aa: CASSPYLTTGELFF
v_call: TRBV2; j_call: TRBJ2-1; d_call: -; clone_size: -; cdr3_nt: TGTGCCAGCAGTGATTGGGCTCCACCGGCTGAGCAGTTCTTC; cdr3_aa: CASSDWAPPAEQFF
v_call: TRBV9; j_call: TRBJ2-1; d_call: -; clone_size: many; cdr3_nt: TGTGCCAGCAGCCTTAGAGTAGGGGCCAATGAGCAGTTCTTC; cdr3_aa: CASSLRVGANEQFF
v_call: TRBV20-1; j_call: TRBJ2-1; d_call: -; clone_size: -; cdr3_nt: TGCAGTGCAAGAACACTGAGCTCCTACAATGAGCAGTTCTTC; cdr3_aa: CSARTLSSYNEQFF
v_call: TRBV6-6; j_call: TRBJ2-3; d_call: TRBD1; clone_size: -; cdr3_nt: TGTGCCAGCAGTGGACAGGGGGGCAGCACAGATACGCAGTATTTT; cdr3_aa: CASSGQGGSTDTQYF
v_call: TRBV18; j_call: TRBJ1-1; d_call: -; clone_size: -; cdr3_nt: TGTGCCAGCTCACCGTCCAGGGAGGAAGCTTTCTTT; cdr3_aa: CASSPSREEAFF
v_call: TRBV9; j_call: TRBJ1-1; d_call: -; clone_size: few; cdr3_nt: TGTGCCAGCAGCGTTTCGCAGAACACTGAAGCTTTCTTT; cdr3_aa: CASSVSQNTEAFF
v_call: TRBV7-2; j_call: TRBJ1-2; d_call: -; clone_size: few; cdr3_nt: TGTGCCAGCAGGTTAGGTCCGCTCCGAGTCCAAGCTAACTATGGCTACACCTTC; cdr3_aa: CASRLGPLRVQANYGYTF
v_call: TRBV7-2; j_call: TRBJ2-1; d_call: -; clone_size: -; cdr3_nt: TGTGCCAGCAGACCCCCCGGGAGTCCGTCCTACAATGAGCAGTTCTTC; cdr3_aa: CASRPPGSPSYNEQFF
v_call: TRBV7-9; j_call: TRBJ2-7; d_call: -; clone_size: few; cdr3_nt: TGTGCCAGCAGTCCCGACATAACCTACGAGCAGTACTTC; cdr3_aa: CASSPDITYEQYF
v_call: TRBV10-3; j_call: TRBJ2-7; d_call: TRBD2; clone_size: -; cdr3_nt: TGTGCCATCAGTGAAGAGCGGGGGTCCTCCTACGAGCAGTACTTC; cdr3_aa: CAISEERGSSYEQYF
v_call: TRBV12-3/TRBV12-4; j_call: TRBJ2-5; d_call: -; clone_size: few; cdr3_nt: TGTCCCACTTGTGGGGACCCAGTCGGAGAGACCCAGTACTTC; cdr3_aa: CPTCGDPVGETQYF